The present TCR beta chain was sequenced within a study of beta chain features in type 1 diabetes. General observations from the study: Among all four CD4+ subsets, Type 1 diabetes patients had TCRB CDR3s that were moderately but significantly shorter.

V was trimmed by 3 bases and J by 3 bases, leaving 6 bases between them. The CDR3 spans 12 residues. In germline, CDR1 is MDHEN, CDR2 SYDVKM. This clone was observed a handful of times. Its specificity is not known. The whole isolated RNA underwent reverse transcription, so sequencing captured expressed TCRB transcripts. Naive, central memory and regulatory T cell samples came to a mean of about 4 million reads. The table came from immunoSEQ multiplex PCR; TCRdb's copy has only in-frame clones and leaves some out. This table holds 250,000 to 300,000 clones, around 24% found once. The sequence came from a woman aged 25 to 39 with type 1 diabetes. What was sequenced was naive CD4+ T cells from blood. The rearrangement uses TRBV28 and TRBJ2-7, with D unclear. This CDR3 reads CASSLAIYEQYF. DNA for the CDR3: TGTGCCAGCAGTTTGGCCATCTACGAGCAGTACTTC.